This T cell receptor beta chain is from a study of monozygotic twins with inflammatory bowel disease. General study results and limits: A reduction in TCRbeta diversity (inverse Simpson) was seen in IBD patients relative to healthy co-twins. The data offered no way to tell different T cell subtypes apart.

Germline V gene data show CDR1 as SNHLY and CDR2 as FYNNEI. The CDR3 sequence is 13 residues long. Template switching was used to attach UMIs, which incorporated a 6-nucleotide sample barcode. TCRdb reprocessed the 5' RACE reads, with one entry per CDR3 protein and no DNA. Here the sample table reports about 93,000 distinct CDR3 sequences. For this clonotype: What it binds is unknown.

From whole blood, total RNA was isolated without any sorting of T cells. Input material: blood. This rearrangement joins TRBV2 to TRBJ2-2. The sequence was collected from a human donor with ulcerative colitis or Crohn's disease, or a healthy co-twin of an affected twin (not recorded which). CDR3 amino acids: CASSVGYSGELFF.